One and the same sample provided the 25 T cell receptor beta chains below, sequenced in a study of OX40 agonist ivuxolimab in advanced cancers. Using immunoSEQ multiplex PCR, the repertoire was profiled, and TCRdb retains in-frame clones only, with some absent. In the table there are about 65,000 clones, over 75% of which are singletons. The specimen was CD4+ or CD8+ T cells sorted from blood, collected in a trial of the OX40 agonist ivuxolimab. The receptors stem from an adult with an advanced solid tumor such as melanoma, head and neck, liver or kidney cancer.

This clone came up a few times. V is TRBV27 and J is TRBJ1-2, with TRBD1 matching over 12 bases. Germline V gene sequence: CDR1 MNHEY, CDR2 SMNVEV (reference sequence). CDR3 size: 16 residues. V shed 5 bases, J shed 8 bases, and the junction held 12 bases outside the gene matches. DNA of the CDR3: TGTGCCAGCAGTACCTATCAGGGACAGGGGGCGGGAGGCTACACCTTC. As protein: CASSTYQGQGAGGYTF.

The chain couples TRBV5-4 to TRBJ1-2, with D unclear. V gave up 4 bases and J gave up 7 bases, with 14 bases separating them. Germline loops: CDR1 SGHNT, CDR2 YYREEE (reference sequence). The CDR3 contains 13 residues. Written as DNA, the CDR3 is TGTGCCAGCAGCGCGACTGCGCCAGCTGGCTACACCTTC. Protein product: CASSATAPAGYTF.

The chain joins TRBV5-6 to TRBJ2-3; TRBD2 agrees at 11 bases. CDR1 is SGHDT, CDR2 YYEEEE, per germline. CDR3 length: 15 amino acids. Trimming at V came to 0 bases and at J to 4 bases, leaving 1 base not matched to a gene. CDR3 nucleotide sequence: TGTGCCAGCAGCTTGGGACTAGCGGGGTCAGATACGCAGTATTTT. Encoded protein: CASSLGLAGSDTQYF.

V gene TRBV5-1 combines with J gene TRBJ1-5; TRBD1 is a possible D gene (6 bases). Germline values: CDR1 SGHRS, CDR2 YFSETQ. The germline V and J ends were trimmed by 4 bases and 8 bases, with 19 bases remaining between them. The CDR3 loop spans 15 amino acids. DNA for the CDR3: TGCGCCAGCAGCAGCTCCGGGGGCGGCTTTGAGCCCCAGCATTTT. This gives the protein CASSSSGGGFEPQHF.

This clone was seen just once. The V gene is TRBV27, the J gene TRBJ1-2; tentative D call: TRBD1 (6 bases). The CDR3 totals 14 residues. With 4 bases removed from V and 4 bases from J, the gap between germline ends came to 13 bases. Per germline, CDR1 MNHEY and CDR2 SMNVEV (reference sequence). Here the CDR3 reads CASSYGGAGYGYTF. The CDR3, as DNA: TGTGCCAGCAGTTATGGGGGGGCGGGCTATGGCTACACCTTC.

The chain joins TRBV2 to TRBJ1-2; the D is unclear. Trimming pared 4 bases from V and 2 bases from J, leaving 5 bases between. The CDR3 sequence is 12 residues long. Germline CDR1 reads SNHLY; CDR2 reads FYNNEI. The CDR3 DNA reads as TGTGCCAGCAGTGTAATGAACTATGGCTACACCTTC. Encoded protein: CASSVMNYGYTF.

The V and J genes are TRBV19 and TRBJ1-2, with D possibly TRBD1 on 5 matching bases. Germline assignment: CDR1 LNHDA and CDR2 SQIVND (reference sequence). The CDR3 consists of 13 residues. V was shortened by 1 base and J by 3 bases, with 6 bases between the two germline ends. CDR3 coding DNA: TGTGCCAGTAGTATAGGGGGCGACTATGGCTACACCTTC. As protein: CASSIGGDYGYTF.

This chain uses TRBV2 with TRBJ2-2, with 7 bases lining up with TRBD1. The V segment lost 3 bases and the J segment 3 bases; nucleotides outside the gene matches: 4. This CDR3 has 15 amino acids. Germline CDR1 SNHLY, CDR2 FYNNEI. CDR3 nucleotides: TGTGCCAGCAGTGAGCACGGGACAGACACCGGGGAGCTGTTTTTT. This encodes CASSEHGTDTGELFF.

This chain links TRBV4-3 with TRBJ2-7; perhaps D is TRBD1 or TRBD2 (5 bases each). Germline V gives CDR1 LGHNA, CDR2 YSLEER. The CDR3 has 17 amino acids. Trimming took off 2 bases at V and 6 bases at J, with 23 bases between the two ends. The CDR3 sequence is CASSQFVTGTIPTEQYF. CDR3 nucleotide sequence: TGCGCCAGCAGCCAATTTGTAACCGGGACGATTCCTACCGAGCAGTACTTC.

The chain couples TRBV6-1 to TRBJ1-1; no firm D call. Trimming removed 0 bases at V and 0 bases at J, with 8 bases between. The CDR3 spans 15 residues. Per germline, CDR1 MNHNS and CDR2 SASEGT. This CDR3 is CASSEAGGMNTEAFF. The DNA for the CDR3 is TGTGCCAGCAGTGAAGCAGGTGGCATGAACACTGAAGCTTTCTTT.

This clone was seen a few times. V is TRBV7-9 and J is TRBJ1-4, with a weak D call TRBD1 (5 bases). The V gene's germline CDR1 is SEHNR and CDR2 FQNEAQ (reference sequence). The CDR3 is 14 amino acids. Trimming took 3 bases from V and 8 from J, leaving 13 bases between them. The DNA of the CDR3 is TGTGCCAGCAGCTTTCTGTCTAAGGGGGAAAAACTGTTTTTT. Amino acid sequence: CASSFLSKGEKLFF.

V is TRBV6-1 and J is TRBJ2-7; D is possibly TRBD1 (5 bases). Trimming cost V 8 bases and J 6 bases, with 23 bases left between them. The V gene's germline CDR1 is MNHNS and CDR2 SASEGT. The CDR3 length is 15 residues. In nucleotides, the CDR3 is TGTGCCAGCTCCGAAGCCGACACATCAGGGCTCGAGCAGTACTTC. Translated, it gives CASSEADTSGLEQYF.

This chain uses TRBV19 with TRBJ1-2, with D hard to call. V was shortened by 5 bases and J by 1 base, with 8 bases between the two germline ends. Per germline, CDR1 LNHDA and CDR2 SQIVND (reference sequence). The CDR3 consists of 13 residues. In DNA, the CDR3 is TGTGCCAGTAGTTTAACTTTTAACTATGGCTACACCTTC. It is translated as CASSLTFNYGYTF. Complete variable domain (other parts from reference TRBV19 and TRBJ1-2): DGGITQSPKYLFRKEGQNVTLSCEQNLNHDAMYWYRQDPGQGLRLIYYSQIVNDFQKGDIAEGYSVSREKKESFPLTVTSAQKNPTAFYLCASSLTFNYGYTFGSGTRLTVV.

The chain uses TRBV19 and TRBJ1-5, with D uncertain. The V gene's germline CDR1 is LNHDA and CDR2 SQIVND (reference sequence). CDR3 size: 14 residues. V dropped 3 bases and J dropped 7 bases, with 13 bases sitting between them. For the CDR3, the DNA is TGTGCCAGTAGTATTAGTGCGGGTGACCAGCCCCAGCATTTT. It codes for CASSISAGDQPQHF.

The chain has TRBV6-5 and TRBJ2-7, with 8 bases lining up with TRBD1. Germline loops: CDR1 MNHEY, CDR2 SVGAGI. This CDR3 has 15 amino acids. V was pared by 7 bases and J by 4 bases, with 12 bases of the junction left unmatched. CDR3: CASNPGGTGQYEQYF. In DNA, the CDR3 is TGTGCCAGCAACCCAGGCGGGACAGGACAATACGAGCAGTACTTC.

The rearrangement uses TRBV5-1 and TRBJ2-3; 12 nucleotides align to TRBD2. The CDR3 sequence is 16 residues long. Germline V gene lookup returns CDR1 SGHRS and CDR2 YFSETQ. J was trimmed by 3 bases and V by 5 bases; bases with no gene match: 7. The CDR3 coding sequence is TGCGCCAGCAGACTGACTAGCGGGGGTTATACAGATACGCAGTATTTT. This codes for CASRLTSGGYTDTQYF.

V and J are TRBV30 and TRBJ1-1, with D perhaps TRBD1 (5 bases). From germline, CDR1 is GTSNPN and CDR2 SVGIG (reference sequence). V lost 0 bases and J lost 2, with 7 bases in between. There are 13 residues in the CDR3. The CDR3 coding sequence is TGTGCCTGGAGTGTGGGGGGTAACACTGAAGCTTTCTTT. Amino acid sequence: CAWSVGGNTEAFF.

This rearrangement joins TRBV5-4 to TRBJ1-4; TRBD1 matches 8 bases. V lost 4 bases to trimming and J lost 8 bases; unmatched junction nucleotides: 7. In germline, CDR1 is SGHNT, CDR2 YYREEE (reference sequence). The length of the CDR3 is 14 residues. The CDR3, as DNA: TGTGCCAGCAGCCGCTCGAACAGGGGGGAAAAACTGTTTTTT. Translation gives CASSRSNRGEKLFF.

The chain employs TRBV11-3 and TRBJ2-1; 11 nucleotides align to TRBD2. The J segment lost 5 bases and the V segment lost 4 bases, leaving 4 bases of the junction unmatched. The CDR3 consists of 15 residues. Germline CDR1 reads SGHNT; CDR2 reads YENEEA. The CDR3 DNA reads TGTGCCAGCAGCTCTAGACTAGCGGGGAACAATGAGCAGTTCTTC. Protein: CASSSRLAGNNEQFF.

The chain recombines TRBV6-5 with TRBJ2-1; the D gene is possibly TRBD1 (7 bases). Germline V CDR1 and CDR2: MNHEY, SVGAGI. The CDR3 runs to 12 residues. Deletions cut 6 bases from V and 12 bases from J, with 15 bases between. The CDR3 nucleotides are TGTGCCAGCAGATCACCAGGGGGAGGGCAGTTCTTC. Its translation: CASRSPGGGQFF.

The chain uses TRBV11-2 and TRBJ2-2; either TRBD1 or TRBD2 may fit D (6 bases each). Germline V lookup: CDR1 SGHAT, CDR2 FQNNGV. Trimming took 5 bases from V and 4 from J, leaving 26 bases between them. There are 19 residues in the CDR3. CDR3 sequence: CASSASVRGGLVFTGELFF. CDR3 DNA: TGTGCCAGCAGCGCTAGCGTTAGAGGGGGACTTGTTTTCACCGGGGAGCTGTTTTTT.

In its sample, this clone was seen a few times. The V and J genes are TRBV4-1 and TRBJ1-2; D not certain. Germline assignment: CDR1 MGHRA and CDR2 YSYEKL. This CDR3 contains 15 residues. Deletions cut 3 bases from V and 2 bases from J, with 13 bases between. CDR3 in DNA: TGCGCCAGCAGCCATCCTATTTCTGGGAACTATGGCTACACCTTC. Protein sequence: CASSHPISGNYGYTF.

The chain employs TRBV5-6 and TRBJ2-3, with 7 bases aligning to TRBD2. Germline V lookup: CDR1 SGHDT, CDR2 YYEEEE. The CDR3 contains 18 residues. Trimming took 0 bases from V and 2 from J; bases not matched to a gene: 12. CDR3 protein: CASSLGLAGLSTTDTQYF. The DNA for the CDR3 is TGTGCCAGCAGCTTGGGATTAGCGGGCCTTTCAACCACAGATACGCAGTATTTT.

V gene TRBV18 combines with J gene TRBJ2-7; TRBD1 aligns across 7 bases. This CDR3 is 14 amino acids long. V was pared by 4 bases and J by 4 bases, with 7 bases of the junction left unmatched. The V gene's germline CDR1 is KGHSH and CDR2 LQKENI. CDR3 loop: CASSRDSEWYEQYF. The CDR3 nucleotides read TGTGCCAGCTCACGGGACAGTGAATGGTACGAGCAGTACTTC.

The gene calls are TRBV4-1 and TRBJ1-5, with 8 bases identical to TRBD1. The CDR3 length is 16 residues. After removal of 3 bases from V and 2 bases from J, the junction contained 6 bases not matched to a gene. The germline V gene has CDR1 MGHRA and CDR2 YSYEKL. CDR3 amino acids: CASSHLTGDGNQPQHF. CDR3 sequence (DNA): TGCGCCAGCAGCCACCTGACAGGGGACGGCAATCAGCCCCAGCATTTT.